These 10 T cell receptor beta chains originate from one sample sequenced in a study of beta chain features in type 1 diabetes. Study-level results: Across all four CD4+ subsets, people with type 1 diabetes showed modestly shorter TCRB CDR3s.

The sequenced template was cDNA made from the entire isolated RNA. This table comes from immunoSEQ multiplex PCR, and its TCRdb copy is limited to in-frame clones, with some not included. The table records more than 95,000 clones, roughly 17% of them present only once. Antigen specificity for these receptors is unknown. The material sequenced was central memory CD4+ T cells from blood. These receptors were obtained from a man between 18 and 35 years old with type 1 diabetes.

Ten or more counts support this clone. This chain joins TRBV7-2 and TRBJ2-5, with 9 bases aligning to TRBD2. The CDR3 is 15 amino acids. V shed 6 bases and J 1 base; nucleotides not matched to a gene: 6. CDR1 and CDR2 (germline): SGHTA, FQGNSA. The CDR3 nucleotides are TGTGCCAGCAGTCCTAGCGGGGTCCCCCAAGAGACCCAGTACTTC. This encodes CASSPSGVPQETQYF.

This chain joins TRBV10-3 and TRBJ2-1; 14 positions agree with TRBD2. CDR3 length equals 15 residues. With V trimmed by 10 bases and J by 6 bases, 8 bases remained unmatched. Germline V gene sequence: CDR1 ENHRY, CDR2 SYGVKD. CDR3 residues: CASSRLAGGPNEQFF. CDR3 coding DNA: TGTGCCAGCAGCCGACTAGCGGGAGGGCCCAATGAGCAGTTCTTC.

This clone has only a few counts. This rearrangement joins TRBV6-6 to TRBJ1-2; D is perhaps TRBD1 (6 bases). Germline CDR1 reads MNHNY; CDR2 reads SVGAGI (reference sequence). CDR3 length equals 13 residues. The V and J ends lost 6 bases and 8 bases respectively, with 16 bases between them. The CDR3 DNA reads as TGTGCCAGCAGCCCCGACAGGTCTGAAGGCTACACCTTC. Protein sequence: CASSPDRSEGYTF.

The V and J genes are TRBV28 and TRBJ2-1, with 9 positions matching TRBD1. CDR3 length equals 15 residues. Looked up from germline, CDR1 is MDHEN and CDR2 is SYDVKM. V gave up 4 bases and J gave up 12 bases; unmatched junction bases: 13. The CDR3 is CASSSPGQGEVGQFF. Written as DNA, the CDR3 is TGTGCCAGCAGTTCTCCGGGACAGGGAGAGGTTGGGCAGTTCTTC.

This clone was counted many times. The genes are TRBV5-1 and TRBJ2-7; no definite D call. With 3 bases removed from V and 7 bases from J, the gap between germline ends came to 20 bases. CDR1 is SGHRS, CDR2 YFSETQ, per germline. The CDR3 has 15 residues. The CDR3 DNA sequence: TGCGCCAGCAGCTGGATCGGCGAGACATCCGATGAGCAGTACTTC. Protein: CASSWIGETSDEQYF. The full variable domain, in which reference TRBV5-1 and TRBJ2-7 provide the parts outside the CDR3, is KAGVTQTPRYLIKTRGQQVTLSCSPISGHRSVSWYQQTPGQGLQFLFEYFSETQRNKGNFPGRFSGRQFSNSRSEMNVSTLELGDSALYLCASSWIGETSDEQYFGPGTRLTVT.

Only a few counts were recorded for this clone. V usage is TRBV28 and J usage is TRBJ1-5; no clear D. The CDR3 has 15 amino acids. The V gene lost 7 bases and the J gene lost 1 base, with 14 bases spanning the gap. The germline V gene encodes CDR1 MDHEN and CDR2 SYDVKM. In DNA, the CDR3 is TGTGCCAGCACTACCAGTATGGGGAGCAATCAGCCCCAGCATTTT. It specifies CASTTSMGSNQPQHF.

This clone was recorded many times. This rearrangement joins TRBV13 to TRBJ2-5, with D possibly called TRBD1 or TRBD2 (5 bases each). Germline lookup yields CDR1 PRHDT and CDR2 FYEKMQ (reference sequence). Trimming removed 5 bases at V and 5 bases at J, with 15 bases between. This CDR3 contains 14 residues. The CDR3 loop is CASSRRGALETQYF. Here the CDR3 DNA reads TGTGCCAGCAGCCGACGAGGGGCCCTCGAGACCCAGTACTTC.

This clone was seen ten or more times. This rearrangement joins TRBV14 to TRBJ1-1, with D perhaps matching TRBD1 (6 bases). The CDR3 extends over 12 amino acids. With 2 bases removed from V and 9 bases from J, the gap between germline ends came to 10 bases. Germline values: CDR1 SGHDN, CDR2 FVKESK. The CDR3 nucleotides read TGTGCCAGCAGCCAAATGGGACAACAAGCTTTCTTT. This translates into CASSQMGQQAFF.

In this sample, this clone turned up a few times. The chain links TRBV30 to TRBJ1-1; D gene unclear. CDR1 and CDR2 from the germline V gene are GTSNPN and SVGIG (reference sequence). V lost 0 bases and J lost 5, with 7 bases in between. CDR3 length: 12 residues. The CDR3: CAWSVWGTEAFF. In nucleotides, the CDR3 is TGTGCCTGGAGTGTGTGGGGAACTGAAGCTTTCTTT. The whole variable domain, remainder taken from reference TRBV30 and TRBJ1-1, is SQTIHQWPATLVQPVGSPLSLECTVEGTSNPNLYWYRQAAGRGLQLLFYSVGIGQISSEVPQNLSASRPQDRQFILSSKKLLLSDSGFYLCAWSVWGTEAFFGQGTRLTVV.

This clone showed up just a few times. The J gene is TRBJ2-1, the V gene TRBV5-4; 13 bases agree with TRBD2. V lost 4 bases, J lost 9 bases, and 7 bases stayed unmatched. The CDR3 totals 15 residues. Germline CDR1 and CDR2: SGHNT and YYREEE (reference sequence). The CDR3 loop is CASSGLAGERGEQFF. For the CDR3, the DNA is TGTGCCAGCAGCGGACTAGCGGGGGAAAGGGGTGAGCAGTTCTTC.